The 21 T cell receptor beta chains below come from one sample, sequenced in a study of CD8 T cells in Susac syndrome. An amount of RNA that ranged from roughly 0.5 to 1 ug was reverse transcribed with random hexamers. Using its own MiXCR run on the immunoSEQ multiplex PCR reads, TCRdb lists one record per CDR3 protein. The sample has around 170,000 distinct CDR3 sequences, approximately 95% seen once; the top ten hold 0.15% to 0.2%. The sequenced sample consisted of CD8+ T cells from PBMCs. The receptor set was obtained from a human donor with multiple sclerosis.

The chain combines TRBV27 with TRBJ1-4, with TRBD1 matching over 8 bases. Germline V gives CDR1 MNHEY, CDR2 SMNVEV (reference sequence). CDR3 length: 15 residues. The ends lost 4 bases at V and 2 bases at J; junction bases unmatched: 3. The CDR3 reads CASSYGQGTNEKLFF. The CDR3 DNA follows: TGTGCCAGCAGTTACGGACAGGGCACTAATGAAAAACTGTTTTTT.

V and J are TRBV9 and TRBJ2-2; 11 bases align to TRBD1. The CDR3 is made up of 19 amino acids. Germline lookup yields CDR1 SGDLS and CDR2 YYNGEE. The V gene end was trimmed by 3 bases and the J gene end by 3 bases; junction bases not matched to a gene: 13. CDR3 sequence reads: CASSGSGPWTGGYTGELFF. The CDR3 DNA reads TGTGCCAGCAGCGGAAGCGGCCCCTGGACAGGGGGCTACACCGGGGAGCTGTTTTTT.

In DNA, the CDR3 is TGTGCCAGAGAGACGATGGGACAGGGTCTGGTCGGCTACACCTTC. As protein: CARETMGQGLVGYTF. The chain links TRBV2 to TRBJ1-2; 9 bases match TRBD1. Germline CDR1 is SNHLY and CDR2 is FYNNEI. The CDR3 length is 15 residues. V shed 9 bases, J shed 8 bases, and the junction held 16 bases outside the gene matches.

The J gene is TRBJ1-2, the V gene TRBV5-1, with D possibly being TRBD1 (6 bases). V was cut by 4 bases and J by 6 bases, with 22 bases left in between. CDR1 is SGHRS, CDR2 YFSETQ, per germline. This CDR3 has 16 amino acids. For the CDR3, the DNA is TGCGCCAGCAGCCCCACAACGGGACACGGAAGGGATGGCTACACCTTC. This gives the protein CASSPTTGHGRDGYTF.

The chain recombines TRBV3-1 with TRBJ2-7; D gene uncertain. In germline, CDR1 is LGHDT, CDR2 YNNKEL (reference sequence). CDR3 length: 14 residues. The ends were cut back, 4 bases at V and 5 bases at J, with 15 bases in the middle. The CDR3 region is CASSLVGQSHEQYF. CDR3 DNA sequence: TGTGCCAGCAGCCTCGTGGGCCAGTCGCACGAGCAGTACTTC.

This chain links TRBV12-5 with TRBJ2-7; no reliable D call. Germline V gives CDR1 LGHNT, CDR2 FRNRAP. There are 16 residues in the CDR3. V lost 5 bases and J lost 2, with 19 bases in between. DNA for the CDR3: TGTGCTAGTGGTCATTCCACCTCGATCCCCACCTACGAGCAGTACTTC. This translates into CASGHSTSIPTYEQYF.

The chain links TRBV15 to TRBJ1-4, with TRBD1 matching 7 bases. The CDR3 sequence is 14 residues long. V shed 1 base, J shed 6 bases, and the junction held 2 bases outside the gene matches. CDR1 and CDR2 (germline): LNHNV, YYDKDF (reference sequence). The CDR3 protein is CATSRARGDEKLFF. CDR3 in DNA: TGTGCCACCAGCAGAGCCAGGGGGGATGAAAAACTGTTTTTT.

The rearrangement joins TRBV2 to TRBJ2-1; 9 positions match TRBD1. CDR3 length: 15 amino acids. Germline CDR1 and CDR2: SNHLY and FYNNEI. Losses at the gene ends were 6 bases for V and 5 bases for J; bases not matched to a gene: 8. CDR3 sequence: CASSGGQGAHNEQFF. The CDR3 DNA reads TGTGCCAGCAGCGGGGGACAGGGAGCCCACAATGAGCAGTTCTTC.

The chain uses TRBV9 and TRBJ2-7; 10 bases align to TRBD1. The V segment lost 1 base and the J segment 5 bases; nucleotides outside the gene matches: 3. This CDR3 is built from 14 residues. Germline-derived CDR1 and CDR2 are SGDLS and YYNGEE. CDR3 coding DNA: TGTGCCAGCAGCGTATTCGGACAGGGGGACGAGCAGTACTTC. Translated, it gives CASSVFGQGDEQYF.

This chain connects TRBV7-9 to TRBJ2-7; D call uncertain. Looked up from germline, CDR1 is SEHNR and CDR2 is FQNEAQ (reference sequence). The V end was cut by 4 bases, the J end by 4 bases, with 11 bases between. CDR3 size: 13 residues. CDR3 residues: CASSSSLGYEQYF. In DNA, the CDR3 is TGTGCCAGCAGCTCTTCCTTGGGGTACGAGCAGTACTTC.

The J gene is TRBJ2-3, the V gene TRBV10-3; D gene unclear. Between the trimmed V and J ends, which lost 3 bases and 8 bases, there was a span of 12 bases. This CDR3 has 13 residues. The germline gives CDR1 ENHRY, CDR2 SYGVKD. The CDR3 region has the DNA TGTGCCATCAGTGACGGCCCCCAGCTTACGCAGTATTTT. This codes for CAISDGPQLTQYF.

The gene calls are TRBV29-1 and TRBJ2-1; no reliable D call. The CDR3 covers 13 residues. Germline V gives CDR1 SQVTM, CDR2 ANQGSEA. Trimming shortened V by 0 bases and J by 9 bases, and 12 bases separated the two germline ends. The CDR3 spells CSVEDPSRGEQFF. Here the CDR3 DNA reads TGCAGCGTTGAAGACCCATCAAGAGGTGAGCAGTTCTTC.

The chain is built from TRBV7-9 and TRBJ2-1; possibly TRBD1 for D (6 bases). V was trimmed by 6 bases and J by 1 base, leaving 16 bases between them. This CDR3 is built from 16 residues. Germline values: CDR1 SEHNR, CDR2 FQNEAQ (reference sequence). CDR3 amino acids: CASSPSTGFSYNEQFF. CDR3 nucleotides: TGTGCCAGCAGTCCGTCTACAGGGTTTTCCTACAATGAGCAGTTCTTC.

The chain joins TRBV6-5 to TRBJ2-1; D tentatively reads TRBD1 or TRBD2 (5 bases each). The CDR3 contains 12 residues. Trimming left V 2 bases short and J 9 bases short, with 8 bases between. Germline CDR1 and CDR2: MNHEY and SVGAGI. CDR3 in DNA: TGTGCCAGCAGTTACGCAGGGACTGAGCAGTTCTTC. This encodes CASSYAGTEQFF.

CDR3 protein: CASSRGTRSYNEQFF. The CDR3 DNA follows: TGTGCCAGCAGTCGCGGGACCCGCTCCTACAATGAGCAGTTCTTC. The chain is built from TRBV27 and TRBJ2-1, with D tentatively TRBD2 (6 bases). CDR3 length: 15 residues. V was trimmed by 5 bases and J by 0 bases, leaving 11 bases between them. CDR1 is MNHEY and CDR2 is SMNVEV in the germline V gene (reference sequence).

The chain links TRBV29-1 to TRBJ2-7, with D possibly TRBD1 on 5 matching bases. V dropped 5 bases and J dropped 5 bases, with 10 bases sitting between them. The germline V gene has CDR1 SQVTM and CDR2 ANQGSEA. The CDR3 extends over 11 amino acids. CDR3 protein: CSVIQAHEQYF. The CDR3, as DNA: TGCAGCGTTATACAGGCGCACGAGCAGTACTTC.

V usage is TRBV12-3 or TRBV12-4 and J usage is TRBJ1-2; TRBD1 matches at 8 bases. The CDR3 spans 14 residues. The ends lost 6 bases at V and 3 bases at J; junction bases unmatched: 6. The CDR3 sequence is CASSPGQGYYGYTF. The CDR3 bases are TGTGCCAGCAGCCCCGGACAGGGATACTATGGCTACACCTTC.

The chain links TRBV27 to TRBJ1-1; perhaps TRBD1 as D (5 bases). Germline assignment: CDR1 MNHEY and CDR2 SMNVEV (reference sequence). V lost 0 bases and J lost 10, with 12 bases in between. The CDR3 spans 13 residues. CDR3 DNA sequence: TGTGCCAGCAGTTTATCGAGGGGTAGAGGAGCTTTCTTT. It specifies CASSLSRGRGAFF.

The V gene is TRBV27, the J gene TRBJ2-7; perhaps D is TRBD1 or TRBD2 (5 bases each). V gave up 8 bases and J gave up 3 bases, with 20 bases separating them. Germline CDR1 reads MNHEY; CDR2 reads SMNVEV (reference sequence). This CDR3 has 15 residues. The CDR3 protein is CASGLGTGYFYEQYF. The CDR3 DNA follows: TGTGCCAGCGGGCTCGGGACGGGCTACTTCTACGAGCAGTACTTC.

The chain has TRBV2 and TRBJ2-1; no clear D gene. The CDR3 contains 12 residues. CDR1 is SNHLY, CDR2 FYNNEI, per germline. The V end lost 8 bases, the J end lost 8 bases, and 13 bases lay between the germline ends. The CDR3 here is CASLGPLDEQFF. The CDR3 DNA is TGTGCCAGCCTCGGGCCCTTGGATGAGCAGTTCTTC.

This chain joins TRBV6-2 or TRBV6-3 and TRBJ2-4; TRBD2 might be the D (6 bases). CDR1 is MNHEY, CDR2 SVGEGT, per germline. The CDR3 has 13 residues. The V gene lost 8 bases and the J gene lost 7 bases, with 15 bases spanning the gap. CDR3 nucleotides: TGTGCCAGCGGGACGGCAGGGAGGAACATTCAGTACTTC. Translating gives CASGTAGRNIQYF.